This section outlines one T cell receptor (beta chain) sequence together with its context. Its specificity is not known. Assay used: immunoSEQ multiplex PCR; TCRdb lists only in-frame clones, some missing. This table holds 20,000 or so clones, about 90% found once. The germline gives CDR1 LGHNA, CDR2 YSLEER. V lost 1 base to trimming and J lost 2 bases; unmatched junction nucleotides: 12. The CDR3 loop spans 19 amino acids. This sample is drawn from a study of OX40 agonist ivuxolimab in advanced cancers. Study observations and caveats: On average, CD8+ T cells showed a greater number of expanded clones than CD4+.

The chain is built from TRBV4-3 and TRBJ2-3, with 10 bases lining up with TRBD1. The sample in question was CD4+ or CD8+ T cells sorted from blood, obtained in a trial of the OX40 agonist ivuxolimab. The sequence derives from an adult with an advanced solid tumor such as melanoma, head and neck, liver or kidney cancer. CDR3 region: CASSQGLYRDRGDTDTQYF. The CDR3 DNA sequence: TGCGCCAGCAGCCAAGGCCTATATAGGGACAGGGGAGACACAGATACGCAGTATTTT.